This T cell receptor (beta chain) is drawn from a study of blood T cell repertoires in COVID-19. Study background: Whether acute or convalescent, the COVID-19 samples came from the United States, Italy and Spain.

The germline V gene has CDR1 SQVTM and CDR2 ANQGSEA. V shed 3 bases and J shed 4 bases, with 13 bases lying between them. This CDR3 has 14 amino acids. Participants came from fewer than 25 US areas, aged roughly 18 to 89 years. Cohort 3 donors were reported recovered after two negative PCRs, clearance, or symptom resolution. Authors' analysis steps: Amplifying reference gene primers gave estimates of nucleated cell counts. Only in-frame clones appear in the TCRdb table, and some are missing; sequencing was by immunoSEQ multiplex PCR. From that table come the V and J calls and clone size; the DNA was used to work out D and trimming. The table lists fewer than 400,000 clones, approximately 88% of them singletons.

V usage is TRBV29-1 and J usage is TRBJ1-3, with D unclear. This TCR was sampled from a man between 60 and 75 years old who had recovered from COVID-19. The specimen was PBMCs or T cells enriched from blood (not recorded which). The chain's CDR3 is CSVENTGRGNTIYF. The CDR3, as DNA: TGCAGCGTTGAGAATACGGGGAGAGGAAACACCATATATTTT.